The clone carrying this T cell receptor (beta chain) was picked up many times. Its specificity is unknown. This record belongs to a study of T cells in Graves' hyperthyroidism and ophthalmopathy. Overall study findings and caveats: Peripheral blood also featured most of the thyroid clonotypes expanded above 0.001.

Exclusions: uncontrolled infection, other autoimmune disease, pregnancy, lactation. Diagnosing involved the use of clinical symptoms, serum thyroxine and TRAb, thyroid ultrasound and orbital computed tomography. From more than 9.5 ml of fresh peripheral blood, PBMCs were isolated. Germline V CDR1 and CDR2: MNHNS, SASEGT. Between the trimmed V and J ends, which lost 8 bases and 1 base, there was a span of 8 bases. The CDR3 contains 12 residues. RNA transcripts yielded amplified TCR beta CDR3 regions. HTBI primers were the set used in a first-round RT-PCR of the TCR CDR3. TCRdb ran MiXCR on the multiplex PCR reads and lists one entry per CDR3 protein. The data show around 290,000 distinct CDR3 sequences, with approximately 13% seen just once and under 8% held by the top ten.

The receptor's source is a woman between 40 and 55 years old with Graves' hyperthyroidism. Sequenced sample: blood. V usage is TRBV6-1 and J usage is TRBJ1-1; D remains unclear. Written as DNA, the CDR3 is TGTGCCAGCGTAATGGGGAACACTGAAGCTTTCTTT. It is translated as CASVMGNTEAFF.